This T cell receptor (beta chain) originates from a study of identical twins. The CDR3 has 16 residues. V lost 1 base and J lost 4, with 11 bases in between. Germline CDR1 is LNHNV and CDR2 is YYDKDF (reference sequence). TCRdb re-derived calls from the 5' RACE reads in MiXCR, one entry per CDR3 protein. This table holds around 490,000 distinct CDR3 sequences, 13% to 15% found once. This sample was shared with a second study, whose subject was yellow fever vaccine responses in identical twins.

The chain couples TRBV15 to TRBJ2-6; D may be TRBD1 (7 bases). The receptor's source is a woman under 30 in good health. Material: CD4+ T cells sorted from blood. CDR3 coding DNA: TGTGCCACCAGCAGAGGGAGGGGGCCCGGGGCCAACGTCCTGACTTTC. The encoded protein is CATSRGRGPGANVLTF.